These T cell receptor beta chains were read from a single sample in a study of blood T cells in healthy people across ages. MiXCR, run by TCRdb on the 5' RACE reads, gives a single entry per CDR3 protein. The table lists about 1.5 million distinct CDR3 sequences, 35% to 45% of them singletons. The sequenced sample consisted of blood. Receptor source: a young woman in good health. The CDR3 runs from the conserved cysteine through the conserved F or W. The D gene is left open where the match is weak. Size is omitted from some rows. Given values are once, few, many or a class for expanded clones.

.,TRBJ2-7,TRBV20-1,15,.,CSARATIFGSYEQYF,TGCAGTGCTAGGGCGACTATTTTTGGATCCTACGAGCAGTACTTC
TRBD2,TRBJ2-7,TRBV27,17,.,CASSLTDKLADDYEQYF,TGTGCCAGCAGTTTAACGGACAAGCTAGCGGATGACTACGAGCAGTACTTC
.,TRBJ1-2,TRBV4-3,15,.,CASSQERFGSPGYTF,TGCGCCAGCAGCCAAGAAAGATTCGGGAGCCCTGGCTACACCTTC
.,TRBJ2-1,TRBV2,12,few,CASRRDYNEQFF,TGTGCCAGCAGGAGGGATTACAATGAGCAGTTCTTC
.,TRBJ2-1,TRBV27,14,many,CASSFFRTYNEQFF,TGTGCCAGCAGTTTTTTCCGAACCTACAATGAGCAGTTCTTC
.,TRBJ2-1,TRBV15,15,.,CATSRGQPGPNEQFF,TGTGCCACCAGCAGGGGACAACCAGGCCCCAATGAGCAGTTCTTC
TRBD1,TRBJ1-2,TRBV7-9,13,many,CASRPGQNYGYTF,TGTGCCAGCAGGCCGGGACAGAACTATGGCTACACCTTC
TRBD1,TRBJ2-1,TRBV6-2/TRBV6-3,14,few,CASKGQFSYNEQFF,TGTGCCAGCAAGGGACAGTTCTCCTACAATGAGCAGTTCTTC
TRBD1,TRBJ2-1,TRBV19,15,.,CASSPRQGAIDEQFF,TGTGCCAGTAGTCCCAGGCAGGGGGCGATTGATGAGCAGTTCTTC
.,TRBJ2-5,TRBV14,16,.,CASSRLSWTDKETQYF,TGTGCCAGCAGCCGACTTAGTTGGACTGATAAAGAGACCCAGTACTTC
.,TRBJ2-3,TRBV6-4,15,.,CASRPGTLHTDTQYF,TGTGCCAGCAGACCCGGGACCTTACACACAGATACGCAGTATTTT
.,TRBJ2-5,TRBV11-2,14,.,CASSPSRGLFEQYF,TGTGCCAGCAGCCCCTCCCGGGGCCTTTTTGAGCAGTACTTC
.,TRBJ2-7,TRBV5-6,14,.,CASRERGKSYEQYF,TGTGCCAGCAGGGAAAGAGGGAAGTCCTACGAGCAGTACTTC
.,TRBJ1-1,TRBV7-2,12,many,CASSLRDTEAFF,TGTGCCAGCAGCTTAAGGGACACTGAAGCTTTCTTT
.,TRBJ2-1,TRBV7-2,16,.,CASSLAVGVPYNEQFF,TGTGCCAGCAGCCTAGCCGTAGGGGTCCCCTACAATGAGCAGTTCTTC
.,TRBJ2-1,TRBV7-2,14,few,CASSLGHTGNEQFF,TGTGCCAGCAGCTTGGGACACACCGGCAATGAGCAGTTCTTC